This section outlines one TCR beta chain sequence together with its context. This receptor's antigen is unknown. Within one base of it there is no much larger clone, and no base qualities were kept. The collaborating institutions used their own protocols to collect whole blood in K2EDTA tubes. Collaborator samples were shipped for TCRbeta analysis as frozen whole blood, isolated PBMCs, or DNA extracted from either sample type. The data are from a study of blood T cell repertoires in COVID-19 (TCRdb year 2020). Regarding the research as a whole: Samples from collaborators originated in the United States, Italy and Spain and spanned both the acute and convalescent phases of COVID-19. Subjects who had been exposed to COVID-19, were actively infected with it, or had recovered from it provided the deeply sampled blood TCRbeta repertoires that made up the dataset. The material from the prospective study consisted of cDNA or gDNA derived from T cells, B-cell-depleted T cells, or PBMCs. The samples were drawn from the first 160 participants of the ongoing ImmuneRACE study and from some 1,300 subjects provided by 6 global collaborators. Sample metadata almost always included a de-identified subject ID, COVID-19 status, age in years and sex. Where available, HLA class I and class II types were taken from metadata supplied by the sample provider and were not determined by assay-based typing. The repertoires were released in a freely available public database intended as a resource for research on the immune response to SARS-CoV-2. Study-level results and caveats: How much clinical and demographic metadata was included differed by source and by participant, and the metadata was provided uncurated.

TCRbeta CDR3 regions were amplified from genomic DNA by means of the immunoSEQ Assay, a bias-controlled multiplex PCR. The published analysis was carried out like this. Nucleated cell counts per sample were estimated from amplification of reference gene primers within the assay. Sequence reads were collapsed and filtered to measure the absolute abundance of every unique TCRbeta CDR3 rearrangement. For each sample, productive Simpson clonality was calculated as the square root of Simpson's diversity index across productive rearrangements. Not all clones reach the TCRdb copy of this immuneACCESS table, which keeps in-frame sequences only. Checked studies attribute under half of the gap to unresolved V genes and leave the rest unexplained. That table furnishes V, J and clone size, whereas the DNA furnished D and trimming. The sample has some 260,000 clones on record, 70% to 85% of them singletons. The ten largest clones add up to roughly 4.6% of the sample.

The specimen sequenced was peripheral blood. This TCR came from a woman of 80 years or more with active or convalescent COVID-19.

The bases read TGTGCCATCAGCCGGACTAGCGGGGAAAATACGCAGTATTTT. Its translation reads: CAISRTSGENTQYF. The chain is made from TRBV10-3 and TRBJ2-3, with 12 central nucleotides matching TRBD2. The CDR3 starts with the cysteine, ends with the phenylalanine, and has 14 residues. Of all the DNA, just the CDR3 is kept, 42 bases in frame from base 1. The germline V gene gives CDR1 as ENHRY and CDR2 as SYGVKD. Trimming leaves V shorter by 6 bases and J shorter by 7 bases, with the junction holding 5 bases beyond the gene matches.